This is a list of T cell receptor beta chains from one sample in a study of blood T cells in healthy people across ages. TCRdb processed the 5' RACE reads anew with MiXCR; each CDR3 protein has one entry. The table shows about 800,000 distinct CDR3 sequences, with approximately 25% occurring only once. These data were likewise used in another study, on T cells of mothers and their children.

The sample comprised blood. The receptors were gathered from a boy between 10 and 17 years old in good health. The CDR3 runs from the conserved cysteine through the conserved F or W. The order of the fields is clone size, V gene, J gene, D gene, CDR3 DNA, CDR3 protein. A D gene is named only where the DNA matches it firmly. The size field is filled for only some rows; it gives once, few, many or a size class.

size: NA
V: TRBV30
J: TRBJ1-2
D: TRBD1
DNA: TGTGCCTGGAAGGACAGGGCCTATGGCTACACCTTC
CDR3: CAWKDRAYGYTF

size: NA
V: TRBV6-2/TRBV6-3
J: TRBJ2-7
D: NA
DNA: TGTGCCAGCAGTTATAATCCTGGGTACGAGCAGTACTTC
CDR3: CASSYNPGYEQYF

size: few
V: TRBV7-3
J: TRBJ2-2
D: NA
DNA: TGTGCCAGCAGCCCTACCGGACGGGGGAACACCGGGGAGCTGTTTTTT
CDR3: CASSPTGRGNTGELFF

size: NA
V: TRBV3-1
J: TRBJ2-5
D: TRBD2
DNA: TGTGCCAGCAGCCAGGCTAGCGGGAGAGAGACCCAGTACTTC
CDR3: CASSQASGRETQYF

size: NA
V: TRBV7-2
J: TRBJ2-6
D: TRBD1
DNA: TGTGCCAGCAGCTTAGAGGGGGCAGGGCGGGCCAACGTCCTGACTTTC
CDR3: CASSLEGAGRANVLTF

size: few
V: TRBV6-2/TRBV6-3
J: TRBJ2-1
D: NA
DNA: TGTGCCAGCAGTAGGCCGGGACGGAAAAGTAATGAGCAGTTCTTC
CDR3: CASSRPGRKSNEQFF

size: few
V: TRBV12-3/TRBV12-4
J: TRBJ2-3
D: TRBD2
DNA: TGTGCCAGCGGTGGACCTAGCGGGGGGGAACGGATCACAGATACGCAGTATTTT
CDR3: CASGGPSGGERITDTQYF

size: NA
V: TRBV30
J: TRBJ1-4
D: NA
DNA: TGTGCCTGGAGTGTCGGACGGAAAACTAATGAAAAACTGTTTTTT
CDR3: CAWSVGRKTNEKLFF

size: few
V: TRBV5-5
J: TRBJ2-5
D: NA
DNA: TGTGCCAGCAGCTTGGATCCGGGAATCCAAGAGACCCAGTACTTC
CDR3: CASSLDPGIQETQYF

size: NA
V: TRBV20-1
J: TRBJ1-6
D: NA
DNA: TGCAGTGCTATACTCCCCGGGATGGATAATTCACCCCTCCACTTT
CDR3: CSAILPGMDNSPLHF

size: NA
V: TRBV28
J: TRBJ2-7
D: NA
DNA: TGTGCCAGCAGTTCCGCCGGTAGCGGCTCCTACGAGCAGTACTTC
CDR3: CASSSAGSGSYEQYF

size: NA
V: TRBV20-1
J: TRBJ2-3
D: NA
DNA: TGCAGTGCTAGAGAGTGGGGACGGAACACAGATACGCAGTATTTT
CDR3: CSAREWGRNTDTQYF

size: NA
V: TRBV20-1
J: TRBJ2-5
D: NA
DNA: TGCAGTGCCCTCACTAGTGCGGAGACCCAGTACTTC
CDR3: CSALTSAETQYF

size: NA
V: TRBV29-1
J: TRBJ2-7
D: NA
DNA: TGCAGCGTTGAGGGCGGGATTGCCTCTAATGAGCAGTACTTC
CDR3: CSVEGGIASNEQYF

size: NA
V: TRBV29-1
J: TRBJ2-3
D: TRBD1
DNA: TGCAGCGTTGAAGCTGTCACCGGGACAGGGGGAATAGATACGCAGTATTTT
CDR3: CSVEAVTGTGGIDTQYF

size: NA
V: TRBV6-5
J: TRBJ1-2
D: NA
DNA: TGTGCCAGCAGTTACTGGCGTGCCGGGGGCAATTGGGTTGGCTACACCTTC
CDR3: CASSYWRAGGNWVGYTF

size: few
V: TRBV7-6
J: TRBJ1-4
D: NA
DNA: TGTGCCAGCAGCTTAACGAGGGGGATAAGGGAAAAACTGTTTTTT
CDR3: CASSLTRGIREKLFF

size: NA
V: TRBV20-1
J: TRBJ2-1
D: NA
DNA: TGCAGTGCTAGAGTTGGAGTAAACAATGAGCAGTTCTTC
CDR3: CSARVGVNNEQFF

size: few
V: TRBV20-1
J: TRBJ2-5
D: NA
DNA: TGCAGTGCTAGAGCGCAGGGGGGTTTGGCCCAGTACTTC
CDR3: CSARAQGGLAQYF

size: NA
V: TRBV29-1
J: TRBJ2-1
D: TRBD2
DNA: TGCAGCGTTGACTCCATAGCGGGAGGGTATTCCTACAATGAGCAGTTCTTC
CDR3: CSVDSIAGGYSYNEQFF

size: few
V: TRBV25-1
J: TRBJ2-7
D: NA
DNA: TGTGCCAGCAGTGAAATGGGGACCGCTCGAAAGCAGTACTTC
CDR3: CASSEMGTARKQYF

size: few
V: TRBV19
J: TRBJ1-5
D: NA
DNA: TGTGCCAGTAGTAGGTACCCAGCTAGCAATCAGCCCCAGCATTTT
CDR3: CASSRYPASNQPQHF